This TCR beta chain appears in the sequencing data of a study of blood T cell repertoires in COVID-19. The overall study: Italy, Spain and the United States were the sources of the convalescent and acute COVID-19 samples. T cells, B-cell-depleted T cells, or PBMCs provided the cDNA or gDNA that served as material.

The CDR3 runs 15 residues. V lost 3 bases and J 2 bases, leaving 11 bases between the germline ends. Germline CDR1 and CDR2: LNHDA and SQIVND (reference sequence). This clone has just one count. Sequenced by immunoSEQ multiplex PCR; TCRdb stores in-frame clones only, minus some. The sample holds some 210,000 clones, 80% to 85% seen once. The clonotype comes from a human donor in a cohort sampled during active COVID-19. The gene calls are TRBV19 and TRBJ2-1, with D unclear. The sample consisted of peripheral blood. The CDR3 sequence: CASSIAPGTYNEQFF. The CDR3 DNA follows: TGTGCCAGTAGTATTGCCCCAGGCACCTACAATGAGCAGTTCTTC.